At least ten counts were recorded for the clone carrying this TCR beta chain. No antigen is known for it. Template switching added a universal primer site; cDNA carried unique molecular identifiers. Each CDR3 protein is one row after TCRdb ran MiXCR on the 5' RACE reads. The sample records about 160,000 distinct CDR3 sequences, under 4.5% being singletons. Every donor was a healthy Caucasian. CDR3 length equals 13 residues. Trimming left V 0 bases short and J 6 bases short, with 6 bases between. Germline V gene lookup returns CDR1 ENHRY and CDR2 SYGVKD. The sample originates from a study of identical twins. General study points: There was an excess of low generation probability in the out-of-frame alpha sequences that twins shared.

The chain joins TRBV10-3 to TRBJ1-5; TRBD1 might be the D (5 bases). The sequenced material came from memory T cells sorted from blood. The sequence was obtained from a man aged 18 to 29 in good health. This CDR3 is CAISESTGQPQHF. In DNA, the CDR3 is TGTGCCATCAGTGAGTCCACAGGTCAGCCCCAGCATTTT.